The 24 T cell receptor beta chains listed next were all sequenced from one sample in a study of T cell responses to AZD1222 COVID-19 vaccine. Clones were sequenced by immunoSEQ multiplex PCR, and TCRdb holds only the in-frame ones, with some missing. The sample contains 110,000 to 150,000 clones, around 89% of which appear only once. The sequenced sample was peripheral blood, obtained on day 0 of AZD1222 vaccination. Every receptor here comes from an adult in good health.

V gene TRBV12-3 or TRBV12-4 combines with J gene TRBJ2-3; D is unresolved. The CDR3 contains 11 residues. The V end lost 6 bases, the J end lost 1 base, and 2 bases lay between the germline ends. The CDR3 DNA is TGTGCCAGCAGGCGCACAGATACGCAGTATTTT. Translated, it gives CASRRTDTQYF.

This chain links TRBV2 with TRBJ2-1, with 12 bases matching TRBD2. The CDR3 spans 18 residues. The junction had 9 bases not matched to a gene; V was cut back by 6 bases and J by 0 bases. Germline CDR1 reads SNHLY; CDR2 reads FYNNEI. The CDR3 region is CASSLGLAGTSSYNEQFF. DNA for the CDR3: TGTGCCAGCAGCCTCGGACTAGCGGGGACCAGCTCCTACAATGAGCAGTTCTTC.

The gene calls are TRBV5-1 and TRBJ1-2, with 7 bases lining up with TRBD1. The CDR3 spans 17 residues. Germline V gene lookup returns CDR1 SGHRS and CDR2 YFSETQ. V dropped 1 base and J dropped 6; count of bases not matched to a gene: 15. The CDR3, as DNA: TGCGCCAGCAGCTTGATGCCCCCCCCCGGCAGGGGGGATGGCTACACCTTC. Translated, it gives CASSLMPPPGRGDGYTF.

The J gene is TRBJ2-7, the V gene TRBV19, with unresolved D. Germline assignment: CDR1 LNHDA and CDR2 SQIVND (reference sequence). The CDR3 covers 13 residues. The germline V and J ends were trimmed by 3 bases and 4 bases, with 10 bases remaining between them. CDR3 coding DNA: TGTGCCAGTAGTATTTACGACGGATACGAGCAGTACTTC. Its protein is CASSIYDGYEQYF.

The V gene is TRBV11-2, the J gene TRBJ1-3; D perhaps matches TRBD1 (6 bases). CDR1 is SGHAT and CDR2 is FQNNGV in the germline V gene. V was clipped by 8 bases and J by 4 bases, with 12 bases between them. The CDR3 covers 13 residues. CDR3 protein: CASAGVAGNTIYF. The CDR3 nucleotides read TGTGCCAGCGCAGGGGTGGCGGGAAACACCATATATTTT.

The chain joins TRBV6-1 to TRBJ2-3; the match to TRBD1 covers 9 bases. J gave up 7 bases and V 2 bases, and 16 bases lay outside the gene matches. From germline, CDR1 is MNHNS and CDR2 SASEGT. This CDR3 is 18 amino acids long. Here the CDR3 reads CASSETSRDRVRKNTQYF. CDR3 nucleotides: TGTGCCAGCAGTGAAACCTCCCGGGACAGGGTGCGGAAAAATACGCAGTATTTT.

The chain carries TRBV4-2 and TRBJ2-1, with D perhaps matching TRBD1 or TRBD2 (5 bases each). The ends were cut back, 0 bases at V and 7 bases at J, with 13 bases in the middle. The CDR3 contains 15 residues. Per germline, CDR1 LGHNA and CDR2 YNFKEQ. In DNA, the CDR3 is TGTGCCAGCAGCCAAGATTGGGGGAGTAAAAATGAGCAGTTCTTC. The encoded protein is CASSQDWGSKNEQFF.

This chain uses TRBV14 with TRBJ1-2, with D perhaps TRBD1 (6 bases). Trimming removed 1 base from V and 4 bases from J, with 13 bases in between. The CDR3 has 15 residues. Germline loops: CDR1 SGHDN, CDR2 FVKESK. The CDR3 here is CASSQGSNRVYGYTF. The CDR3 nucleotides read TGTGCCAGCAGCCAAGGAAGTAACAGGGTCTATGGCTACACCTTC.

The V call is TRBV29-1, the J call TRBJ1-1, with D unclear. CDR3 size: 14 residues. The germline V gene encodes CDR1 SQVTM and CDR2 ANQGSEA. Trimming shortened V by 2 bases and J by 1 base, and 11 bases separated the two germline ends. This CDR3 reads CSVELGRPNTEAFF. Here the CDR3 DNA reads TGCAGCGTTGAATTGGGCAGGCCGAACACTGAAGCTTTCTTT. Combining the CDR3 with reference TRBV29-1 and TRBJ1-1 gives the whole variable domain SAVISQKPSRDICQRGTSLTIQCQVDSQVTMMFWYRQQPGQSLTLIATANQGSEATYESGFVIDKFPISRPNLTFSTLTVSNMSPEDSSIYLCSVELGRPNTEAFFGQGTRLTVV.

V and J are TRBV5-1 and TRBJ2-5, with 7 bases fitting TRBD1. Germline CDR1 reads SGHRS; CDR2 reads YFSETQ. V shed 5 bases and J 2 bases; nucleotides not matched to a gene: 6. There are 14 residues in the CDR3. Here the CDR3 reads CASRMGTAQETQYF. For the CDR3, the DNA is TGCGCCAGCAGGATGGGGACAGCACAAGAGACCCAGTACTTC. The complete variable domain, with remaining parts taken from reference TRBV5-1 and TRBJ2-5, reads KAGVTQTPRYLIKTRGQQVTLSCSPISGHRSVSWYQQTPGQGLQFLFEYFSETQRNKGNFPGRFSGRQFSNSRSEMNVSTLELGDSALYLCASRMGTAQETQYFGPGTRLLVL.

The chain combines TRBV28 with TRBJ2-1, with TRBD2 as a possible D gene (6 bases). V lost 7 bases and J 2 bases, leaving 21 bases between the germline ends. Germline-derived CDR1 and CDR2 are MDHEN and SYDVKM. The CDR3 contains 17 residues. The CDR3: CASTPRGGPGAYNEQFF. Here the CDR3 DNA reads TGTGCCAGCACCCCAAGGGGCGGCCCGGGGGCCTACAATGAGCAGTTCTTC.

The chain couples TRBV28 to TRBJ2-7, with D hard to call. CDR3 length equals 11 residues. Per germline, CDR1 MDHEN and CDR2 SYDVKM. Trimming took 10 bases from V and 0 from J, leaving 7 bases between them. CDR3 loop: CATATSYEQYF. DNA of the CDR3: TGTGCCACCGCAACCTCCTACGAGCAGTACTTC.

The chain couples TRBV27 to TRBJ1-1, with D possibly matching TRBD1 (5 bases). V lost 6 bases and J lost 4, with 15 bases in between. This CDR3 contains 14 residues. The germline V gene has CDR1 MNHEY and CDR2 SMNVEV (reference sequence). The CDR3 sequence is CASRARGGVTEAFF. As DNA, the CDR3 is TGTGCCAGCAGGGCCCGGGGGGGAGTCACTGAAGCTTTCTTT.

This chain joins TRBV6-5 and TRBJ2-7; possibly TRBD1 or TRBD2 for D (5 bases each). The CDR3 is made up of 12 amino acids. Trimming stripped 7 bases from V and 0 bases from J, with 7 bases between. Germline V gene data show CDR1 as MNHEY and CDR2 as SVGAGI. The CDR3 DNA reads as TGTGCCAGCACAGGGAGCTCCTACGAGCAGTACTTC. Its translation: CASTGSSYEQYF.

The chain combines TRBV27 with TRBJ1-2; D is ambiguous. This CDR3 comprises 13 residues. Germline V lookup: CDR1 MNHEY, CDR2 SMNVEV (reference sequence). Trimming pared 5 bases from V and 4 bases from J, leaving 11 bases between. The CDR3 protein is CASSHGGVYGYTF. The CDR3 DNA reads as TGTGCCAGCAGTCATGGTGGGGTCTATGGCTACACCTTC.

DNA for the CDR3: TGTGCCGTAGGAAGCCGGAGGCGGGAACGGTACGAGCAGTACTTC. It translates to CAVGSRRRERYEQYF. The chain is built from TRBV28 and TRBJ2-7, with D perhaps matching TRBD2 (6 bases). CDR3 size: 15 residues. Germline V gene sequence: CDR1 MDHEN, CDR2 SYDVKM. Trimming took 11 bases from V and 4 from J, leaving 24 bases between them.

V gene TRBV6-6 combines with J gene TRBJ1-6; no clear D gene. The V gene lost 4 bases and the J gene lost 8 bases, with 9 bases spanning the gap. CDR1 and CDR2 (germline): MNHNY, SVGAGI (reference sequence). This CDR3 is built from 13 residues. Here the CDR3 reads CASSLVADSPLHF. The CDR3 DNA is TGTGCCAGCAGTTTGGTTGCTGATTCACCCCTCCACTTT.

J is TRBJ2-7 and V is TRBV9; a possible D gene is TRBD2 (5 bases). Trimming took off 0 bases at V and 2 bases at J, with 15 bases between the two ends. The CDR3 has 16 residues. Germline CDR1 SGDLS, CDR2 YYNGEE. The DNA of the CDR3 is TGTGCCAGCAGCGTAGGGGGAGCGCGCGTAACCTACGAGCAGTACTTC. Translation: CASSVGGARVTYEQYF. Drawing the rest from reference TRBV9 and TRBJ2-7, the complete variable domain is DSGVTQTPKHLITATGQRVTLRCSPRSGDLSVYWYQQSLDQGLQFLIQYYNGEERAKGNILERFSAQQFPDLHSELNLSSLELGDSALYFCASSVGGARVTYEQYFGPGTRLTVT.

The V call is TRBV5-1, the J call TRBJ2-3; 8 bases map to TRBD2. CDR3 length: 14 residues. The V gene end was trimmed by 6 bases and the J gene end by 8 bases; junction bases not matched to a gene: 11. CDR1 is SGHRS and CDR2 is YFSETQ in the germline V gene. The CDR3 region has the DNA TGCGCCAGCAACCCCACGGCGGGGGGTGGTACGCAGTATTTT. Translating gives CASNPTAGGGTQYF.

This chain joins TRBV28 and TRBJ2-4, with 9 bases matching TRBD1. V gave up 4 bases and J gave up 4 bases; unmatched junction bases: 5. This CDR3 spans 15 amino acids. Looked up from germline, CDR1 is MDHEN and CDR2 is SYDVKM. CDR3 in amino acids: CASSSSGTGKNIQYF. Here the CDR3 DNA reads TGTGCCAGCAGTTCTTCCGGGACAGGGAAAAACATTCAGTACTTC.

The genes are TRBV5-6 and TRBJ2-3; D unclear. This CDR3 is 15 amino acids long. Between the trimmed V and J ends, which lost 1 base and 0 bases, there was a span of 9 bases. Germline assignment: CDR1 SGHDT and CDR2 YYEEEE. The CDR3 is CASSLSFGSTDTQYF. The CDR3 bases are TGTGCCAGCAGCTTGTCTTTCGGAAGCACAGATACGCAGTATTTT.

The genes are TRBV25-1 and TRBJ2-2; D remains ambiguous. V shed 4 bases and J shed 7 bases, with 10 bases lying between them. Germline V gives CDR1 MGHDK, CDR2 SYGVNS. CDR3 length equals 13 residues. Written as DNA, the CDR3 is TGTGCCAGCAGTGGGCCCTGGGGCGGGGAGCTGTTTTTT. Residues: CASSGPWGGELFF.

The V call is TRBV19, the J call TRBJ2-7, with 8 bases that match TRBD1. Germline assignment: CDR1 LNHDA and CDR2 SQIVND (reference sequence). Germline trimming cut 5 bases from V and 5 bases from J; bases unmatched to any gene: 5. The CDR3 length is 13 residues. CDR3: CASSYDRGNEQYF. As DNA, the CDR3 is TGTGCCAGTAGTTATGACAGGGGTAACGAGCAGTACTTC.

The CDR3 region is CASSSLPYRSGEETQYF. Here the CDR3 DNA reads TGTGCCAGCAGTTCCCTCCCCTACAGGAGCGGGGAAGAGACCCAGTACTTC. V gene TRBV5-5 combines with J gene TRBJ2-5, with TRBD2 matching over 7 bases. Germline V gene data show CDR1 as SGHKS and CDR2 as YYEKEE (reference sequence). The J segment lost 3 bases and the V segment lost 5 bases, leaving 16 bases of the junction unmatched. This CDR3 contains 17 residues.